The clone carrying this T cell receptor beta chain is large by share. The target antigen is unknown. Repertoires were sampled repeatedly during chemoradiotherapy. This entry is derived from a study of chemoradiotherapy in HPV16-positive cancers. Study-level information: Candidate HPV-specific T-cell clones and common TCR motifs came from functional assays in a couple of HPV16-positive patients. Overall study results and limits: Non-HPV-specific T cells did not expand in tumors during treatment, whereas candidate HPV-specific clones and E7-related motifs did. Functional assays defining HPV-specific T cells used only a couple of HPV16-positive patients.

Germline lookup yields CDR1 SGHNT and CDR2 YYREEE (reference sequence). After removal of 5 bases from V and 3 bases from J, the junction contained 7 bases not matched to a gene. The CDR3 consists of 15 residues. The data were produced by immunoSEQ multiplex PCR, yet TCRdb's version contains in-frame clones alone and is incomplete. The sample has 5,700 or so clones; about 79% are singletons. This specimen was tumor tissue, taken from a patient who underwent chemoradiotherapy. The rearrangement uses TRBV5-4 and TRBJ2-7; 11 bases line up with TRBD1. The sequence came from a human donor with HPV-associated anogenital cancer. The CDR3 DNA is TGTGCCAGCAGGGATACCGGGACAGGGGGCTACGAGCAGTACTTC. This codes for CASRDTGTGGYEQYF. Full variable domain (outside the CDR3, taken from reference TRBV5-4 and TRBJ2-7): ETGVTQSPTHLIKTRGQQVTLRCSSQSGHNTVSWYQQALGQGPQFIFQYYREEENGRGNFPPRFSGLQFPNYSSELNVNALELDDSALYLCASRDTGTGGYEQYFGPGTRLTVT.